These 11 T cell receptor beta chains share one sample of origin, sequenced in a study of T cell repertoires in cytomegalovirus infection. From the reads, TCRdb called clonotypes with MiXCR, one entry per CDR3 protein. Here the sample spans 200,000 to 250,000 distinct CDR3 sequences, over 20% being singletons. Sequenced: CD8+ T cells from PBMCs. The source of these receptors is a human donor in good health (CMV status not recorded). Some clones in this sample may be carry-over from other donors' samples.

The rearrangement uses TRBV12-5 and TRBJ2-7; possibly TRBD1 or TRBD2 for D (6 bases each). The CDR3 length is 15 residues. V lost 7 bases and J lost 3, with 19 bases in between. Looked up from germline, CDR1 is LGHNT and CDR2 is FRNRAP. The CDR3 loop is CASAPGRGPNYEQYF. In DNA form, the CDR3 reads TGTGCTAGTGCCCCCGGACGGGGGCCTAACTACGAGCAGTACTTC.

The CDR3 spells CASSTQQGAADTQYF. The CDR3 nucleotides are TGTGCCAGCAGTACCCAACAGGGGGCGGCAGATACGCAGTATTTT. This rearrangement joins TRBV12-3 or TRBV12-4 to TRBJ2-3, with 9 bases aligning to TRBD1. J gave up 4 bases and V 5 bases, and 7 bases lay outside the gene matches. The CDR3 is 15 amino acids.

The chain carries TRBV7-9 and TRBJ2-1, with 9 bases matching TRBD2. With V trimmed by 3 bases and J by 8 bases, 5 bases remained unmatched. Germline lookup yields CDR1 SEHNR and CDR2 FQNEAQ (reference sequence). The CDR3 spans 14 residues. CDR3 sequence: CASSFLRLADEQFF. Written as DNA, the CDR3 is TGTGCCAGCAGCTTTCTTAGACTAGCGGATGAGCAGTTCTTC.

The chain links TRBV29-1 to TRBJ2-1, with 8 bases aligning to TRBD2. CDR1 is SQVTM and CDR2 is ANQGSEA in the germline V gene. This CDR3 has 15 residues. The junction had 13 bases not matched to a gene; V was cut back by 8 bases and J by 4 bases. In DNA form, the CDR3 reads TGCAGCACCGCCGGGGGGGGCAGCCGGTACAATGAGCAGTTCTTC. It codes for CSTAGGGSRYNEQFF.

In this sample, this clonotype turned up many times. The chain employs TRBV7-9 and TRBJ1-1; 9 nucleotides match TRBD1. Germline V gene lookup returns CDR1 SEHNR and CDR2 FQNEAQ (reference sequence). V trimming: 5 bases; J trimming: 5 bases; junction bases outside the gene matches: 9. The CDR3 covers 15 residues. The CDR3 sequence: CASSRADRGRTEAFF. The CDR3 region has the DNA TGTGCCAGCAGCCGCGCGGACAGGGGAAGGACTGAAGCTTTCTTT.

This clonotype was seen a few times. Here the CDR3 DNA reads TGCAGTGCTGAGGGGGCGACTAATGAAAAACTGTTTTTT. It codes for CSAEGATNEKLFF. The chain uses TRBV20-1 and TRBJ1-4, with 7 bases lining up with TRBD1. J gave up 2 bases and V 5 bases, and 2 bases lay outside the gene matches. The CDR3 is 13 amino acids. The germline V gene has CDR1 DFQATT and CDR2 SNEGSKA (reference sequence).

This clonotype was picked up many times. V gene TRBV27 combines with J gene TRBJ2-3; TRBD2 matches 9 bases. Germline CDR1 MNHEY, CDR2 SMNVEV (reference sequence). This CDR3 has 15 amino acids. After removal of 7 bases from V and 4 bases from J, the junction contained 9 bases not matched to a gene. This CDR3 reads CASTLLRGGSDTQYF. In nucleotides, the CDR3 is TGTGCCAGCACCCTCCTGCGGGGGGGCTCAGATACGCAGTATTTT.

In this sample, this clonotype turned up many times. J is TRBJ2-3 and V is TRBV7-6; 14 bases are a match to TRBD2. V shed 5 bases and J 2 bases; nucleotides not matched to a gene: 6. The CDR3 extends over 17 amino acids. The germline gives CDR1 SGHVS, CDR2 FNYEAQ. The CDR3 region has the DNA TGTGCCAGCAGCAGGGGACTAGCGGGGGACCCCACAGATACGCAGTATTTT. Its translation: CASSRGLAGDPTDTQYF.

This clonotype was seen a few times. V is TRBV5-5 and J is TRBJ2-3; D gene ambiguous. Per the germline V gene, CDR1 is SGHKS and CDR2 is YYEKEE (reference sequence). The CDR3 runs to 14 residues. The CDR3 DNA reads TGTGCTAGCCAGAGATGGGTCGGCCCAGATACGCAGTATTTT. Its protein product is CASQRWVGPDTQYF.

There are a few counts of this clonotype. In DNA form, the CDR3 reads TGTGCCAGCAGCTTTGGACAGGGAGGGGATACGCAGTATTTT. Residues: CASSFGQGGDTQYF. V and J are TRBV2 and TRBJ2-3; D possibly corresponds to TRBD1 (8 bases). Germline V gene data show CDR1 as SNHLY and CDR2 as FYNNEI. The CDR3 runs to 14 residues. V was trimmed by 6 bases and J by 6 bases, leaving 16 bases between them.

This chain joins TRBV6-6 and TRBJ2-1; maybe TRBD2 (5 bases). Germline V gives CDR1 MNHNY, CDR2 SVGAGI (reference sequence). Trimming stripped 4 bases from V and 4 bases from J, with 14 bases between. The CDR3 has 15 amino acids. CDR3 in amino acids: CASSSGDEGYNEQFF. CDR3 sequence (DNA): TGTGCCAGCAGTTCCGGGGATGAGGGTTACAATGAGCAGTTCTTC.